This T cell receptor beta chain was documented in a study of vaccination effects on CD4 cells after COVID-19 (dated by TCRdb to between 2021 and 2022). With respect to the entire study: In the ViraFEST assay, PBMC were stimulated with viral peptide pools, and antigen-specific CD4+ T cell clonotypes were then identified by expansion using TCR sequencing. Roughly 2.1 million PBMC per well were cultured in IMDM with about 4.8% human AB serum, 10 IU/ml IL-2 and gentamicin, plus 10 ug/ml peptides. SARS-CoV-2 spike-specific CD4+ TCR repertoires were compared before and after mRNA vaccination in COVID-19 convalescent patients and in infection-naive vaccine recipients. Each participant received two doses of an mRNA SARS-CoV-2 vaccine, either BNT162b2 or mRNA-1273. Altogether, some 11 COVID-19 convalescent patients and several SARS-CoV-2-naive healthy vaccine recipients made up the full study. In the study, cultures from other donors were sequenced using the Oncomine TCR Beta short-read assay on an Illumina iSeq 100. The study at large found these results: The study was limited by a small number of convalescent patients and lacked early post-infection timepoints. Among healthy vaccine recipients, nearly all vaccine-induced clones were SARS-CoV-2 mono-reactive, and just 1 of 255 was cross-reactive with common cold coronaviruses. Both infection-induced and vaccine-induced clones contracted markedly at late post-vaccination timepoints, which is consistent with waning T cell responses.

V and J lose 6 bases and 4 bases, and a span of 12 bases separates them. There are 12 amino acids in the CDR3, from cysteine to phenylalanine inclusive. Here the CDR3 DNA is all that survives: 36 bases in frame from base 1. CDR1 and CDR2, per the germline V gene, are SQVTM and ANQGSEA. After about 9 days of culture, CD4+ T cells were isolated with the EasySep CD4+ T cell isolation kit. The absence of prior SARS-CoV-2 infection in healthy vaccine recipients was confirmed by negative nucleocapsid antibodies before and after vaccination. On days 3 and 7, half of the culture medium was replaced with fresh IL-2-containing medium. Each peptide stimulation condition was cultured in triplicate wells unless otherwise noted. PBMC were separated from whole blood using Ficoll-Paque Plus gradient centrifugation and were then either cryopreserved at -140C or used fresh. The QIAamp micro DNA kit was used to extract genomic DNA from the cultured CD4+ T cells.

With regard to this clone: Its antigen remains undetermined. No much larger clone is present one base from it, and per-base qualities are unavailable.

Libraries were constructed by the immunoSEQ multiplex PCR assay. TCR beta CDR3 sequencing was performed on DNA from the cultured, isolated CD4+ T cells. For the original study's pipeline: Non-productive TCR sequences were removed, reads were trimmed to the CDR3 region, and CDR3s of at least 7 amino acids were retained. Antigen-specific clonotypes were identified with the MANAFEST web app by comparing expansion in peptide wells against reference cultures. For clones to be considered positive, expansion at FDR<0.05 versus reference and all other wells, an odds ratio above 5, and a frequency above 0.1% in two replicate wells were required. Clonotypes significantly expanded in SARS-CoV-2 spike wells and in at least one common cold coronavirus spike condition were defined as cross-reactive. Using the stringdist R package, CDR3 similarity was measured by Levenshtein distance, and unrooted trees were constructed with ape in R 3.6.1. As stored in TCRdb, this immuneACCESS dataset retains in-frame rearrangements with V and J assigned. A fraction of the clones does not appear; measured against another copy, unresolved V genes explain less than half of the discrepancy, and the remainder lacks a known reason. The V and J calls and clone size come from that table; D and trimming were worked out from the DNA. The sample table lists 45,000 to 60,000 clones, roughly 80% of them with a count of one. The top ten clonotypes cover less than 4% of the sample.

The sequences come from CD4+ T cells from PBMCs cultured without peptide, collected before COVID-19 vaccination. The chain joins TRBV29-1 to TRBJ1-1; TRBD1 is possibly the D segment (5 matching bases). The clonotype comes from a human donor who received a COVID-19 vaccine. The nucleotide sequence is given as TGCAGCGTCAGGGACGAGGGCACTGAAGCTTTCTTT. Its translation reads: CSVRDEGTEAFF.